The source of this T cell receptor beta chain is a study of early T cells in non-severe SARS-CoV-2 infection. In the study overall: Sequencing input comprised bulk RNA from unsorted whole blood; chain pairing was not available.

Individual cDNA molecules each received unique molecular identifiers attached to them. TCRdb processed the 5' RACE reads anew with MiXCR; each CDR3 protein has one entry. The sample lists tens of thousands of distinct CDR3 sequences; roughly an eighth were seen once. Here the sequenced sample was whole blood, taken at baseline. The sequence derives from an adult who was a healthcare worker with PCR-confirmed SARS-CoV-2 infection or an uninfected control (not recorded which).

The DNA for the CDR3 is TGCAGTGCCCCCCCCACCAGCAACCAAGAGACCCAGTACTTC. Translation gives CSAPPTSNQETQYF. The chain has TRBV20-1 and TRBJ2-5, with no clear D. Germline V gene lookup returns CDR1 DFQATT and CDR2 SNEGSKA (reference sequence). CDR3 length: 14 amino acids. Deletions cut 6 bases from V and 0 bases from J, with 14 bases between.